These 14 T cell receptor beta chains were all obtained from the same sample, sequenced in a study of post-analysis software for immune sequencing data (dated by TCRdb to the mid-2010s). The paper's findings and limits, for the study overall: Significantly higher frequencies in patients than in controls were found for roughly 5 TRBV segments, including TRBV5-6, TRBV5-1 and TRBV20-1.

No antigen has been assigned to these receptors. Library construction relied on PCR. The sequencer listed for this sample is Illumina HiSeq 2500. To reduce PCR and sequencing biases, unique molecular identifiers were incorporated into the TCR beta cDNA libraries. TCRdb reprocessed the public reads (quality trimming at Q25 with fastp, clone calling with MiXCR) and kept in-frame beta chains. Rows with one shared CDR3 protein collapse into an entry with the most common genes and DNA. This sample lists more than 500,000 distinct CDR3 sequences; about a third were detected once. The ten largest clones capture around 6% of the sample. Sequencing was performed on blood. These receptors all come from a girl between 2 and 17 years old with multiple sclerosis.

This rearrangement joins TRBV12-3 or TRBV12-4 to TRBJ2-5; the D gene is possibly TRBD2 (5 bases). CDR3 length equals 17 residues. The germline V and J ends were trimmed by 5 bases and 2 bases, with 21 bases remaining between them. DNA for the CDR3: TGTGCCAGCAGTCCCCCGCTCGCGGGTTTTAGTCAAGAGACCCAGTACTTC. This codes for CASSPPLAGFSQETQYF.

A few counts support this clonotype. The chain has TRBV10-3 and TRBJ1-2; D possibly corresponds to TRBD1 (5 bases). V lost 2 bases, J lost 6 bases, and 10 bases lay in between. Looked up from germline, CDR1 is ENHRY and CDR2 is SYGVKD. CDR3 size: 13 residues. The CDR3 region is CAISEAQGDGYTF. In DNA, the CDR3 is TGTGCCATCAGTGAGGCCCAAGGGGATGGCTACACCTTC.

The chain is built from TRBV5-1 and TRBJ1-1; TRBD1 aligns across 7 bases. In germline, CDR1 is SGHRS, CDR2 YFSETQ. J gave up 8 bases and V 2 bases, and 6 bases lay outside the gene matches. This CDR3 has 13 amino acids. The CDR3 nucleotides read TGCGCCAGCAGCTTTTTCGGGGGACAGGAAGCTTTCTTT. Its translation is CASSFFGGQEAFF.

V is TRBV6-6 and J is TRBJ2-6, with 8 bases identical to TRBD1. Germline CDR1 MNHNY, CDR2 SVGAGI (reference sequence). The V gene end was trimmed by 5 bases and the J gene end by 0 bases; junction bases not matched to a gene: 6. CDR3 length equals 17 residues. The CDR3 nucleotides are TGTGCCAGCAGTATCGGACAGGGAATCTCTGGGGCCAACGTCCTGACTTTC. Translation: CASSIGQGISGANVLTF.

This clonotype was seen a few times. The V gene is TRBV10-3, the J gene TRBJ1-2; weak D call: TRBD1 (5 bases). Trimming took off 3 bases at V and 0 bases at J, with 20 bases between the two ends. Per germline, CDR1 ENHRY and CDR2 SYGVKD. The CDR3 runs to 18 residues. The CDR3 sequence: CAISEGAQGTRANYGYTF. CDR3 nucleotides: TGTGCCATCAGTGAAGGGGCGCAGGGTACAAGGGCTAACTATGGCTACACCTTC.

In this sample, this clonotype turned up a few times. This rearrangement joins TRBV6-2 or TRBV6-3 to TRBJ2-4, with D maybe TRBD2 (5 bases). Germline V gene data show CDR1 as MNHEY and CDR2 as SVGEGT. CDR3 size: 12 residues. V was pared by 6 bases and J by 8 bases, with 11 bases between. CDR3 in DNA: TGTGCCAGCAGCCGGGGTAGGGACATTCAGTACTTC. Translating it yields CASSRGRDIQYF.

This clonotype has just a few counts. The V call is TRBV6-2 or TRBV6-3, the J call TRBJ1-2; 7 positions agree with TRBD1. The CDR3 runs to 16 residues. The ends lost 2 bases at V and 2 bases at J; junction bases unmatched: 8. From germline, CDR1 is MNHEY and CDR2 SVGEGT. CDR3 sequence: CASSYALGTANYGYTF. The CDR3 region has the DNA TGTGCCAGCAGTTACGCTCTTGGGACAGCAAACTATGGCTACACCTTC.

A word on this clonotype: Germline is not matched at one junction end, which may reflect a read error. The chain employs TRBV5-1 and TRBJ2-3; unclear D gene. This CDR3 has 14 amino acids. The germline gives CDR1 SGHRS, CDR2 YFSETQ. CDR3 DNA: TGCACCAGCAGCTTCCAGAGTAGCACAGATACGCAGTATTTT. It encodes CTSSFQSSTDTQYF.

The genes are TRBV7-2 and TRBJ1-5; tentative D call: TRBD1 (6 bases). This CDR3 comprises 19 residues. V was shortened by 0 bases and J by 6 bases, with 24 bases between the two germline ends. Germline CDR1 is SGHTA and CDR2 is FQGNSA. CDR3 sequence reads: CASSLAPVGARTKGQPQHF. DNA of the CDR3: TGTGCCAGCAGCTTAGCCCCGGTGGGGGCGAGAACGAAGGGTCAGCCCCAGCATTTT. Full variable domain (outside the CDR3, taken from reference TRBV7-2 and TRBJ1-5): GAGVSQSPSNKVTEKGKDVELRCDPISGHTALYWYRQSLGQGLEFLIYFQGNSAPDKSGLPSDRFSAERTGGSVSTLTIQRTQQEDSAVYLCASSLAPVGARTKGQPQHFGDGTRLSIL.

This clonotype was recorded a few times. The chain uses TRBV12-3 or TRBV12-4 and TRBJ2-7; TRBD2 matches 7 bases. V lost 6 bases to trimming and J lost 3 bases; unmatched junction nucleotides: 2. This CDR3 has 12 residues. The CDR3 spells CASSTGGYEQYF. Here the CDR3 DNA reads TGTGCCAGCAGCACGGGGGGCTACGAGCAGTACTTC.

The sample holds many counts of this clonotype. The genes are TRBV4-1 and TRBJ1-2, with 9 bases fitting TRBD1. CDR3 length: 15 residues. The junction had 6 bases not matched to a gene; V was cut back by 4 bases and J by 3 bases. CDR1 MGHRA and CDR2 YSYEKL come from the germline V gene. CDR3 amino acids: CASSRQGGGDYGYTF. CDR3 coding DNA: TGCGCCAGCAGCCGACAGGGGGGAGGAGACTATGGCTACACCTTC.

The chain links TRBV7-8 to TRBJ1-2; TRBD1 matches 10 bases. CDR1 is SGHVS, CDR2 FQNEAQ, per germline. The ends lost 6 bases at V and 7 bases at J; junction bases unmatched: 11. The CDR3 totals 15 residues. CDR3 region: CASRFLGQGKGGYTF. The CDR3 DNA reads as TGTGCCAGCAGGTTCCTGGGACAGGGGAAGGGTGGCTACACCTTC.

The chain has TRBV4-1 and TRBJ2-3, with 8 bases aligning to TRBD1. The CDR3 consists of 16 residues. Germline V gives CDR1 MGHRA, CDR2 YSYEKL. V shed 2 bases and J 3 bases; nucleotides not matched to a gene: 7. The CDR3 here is CASSQPTGGRTDTQYF. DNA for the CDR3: TGCGCCAGCAGCCAACCTACAGGGGGTAGAACAGATACGCAGTATTTT.

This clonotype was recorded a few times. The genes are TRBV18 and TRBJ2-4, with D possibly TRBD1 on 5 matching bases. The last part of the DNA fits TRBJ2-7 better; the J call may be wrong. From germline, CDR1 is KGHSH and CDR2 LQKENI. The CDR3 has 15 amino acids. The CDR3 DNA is TGTGCCAGCTCACCAGGGGCAGACCTTCTGGACGAGCAGTACTTC. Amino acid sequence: CASSPGADLLDEQYF.